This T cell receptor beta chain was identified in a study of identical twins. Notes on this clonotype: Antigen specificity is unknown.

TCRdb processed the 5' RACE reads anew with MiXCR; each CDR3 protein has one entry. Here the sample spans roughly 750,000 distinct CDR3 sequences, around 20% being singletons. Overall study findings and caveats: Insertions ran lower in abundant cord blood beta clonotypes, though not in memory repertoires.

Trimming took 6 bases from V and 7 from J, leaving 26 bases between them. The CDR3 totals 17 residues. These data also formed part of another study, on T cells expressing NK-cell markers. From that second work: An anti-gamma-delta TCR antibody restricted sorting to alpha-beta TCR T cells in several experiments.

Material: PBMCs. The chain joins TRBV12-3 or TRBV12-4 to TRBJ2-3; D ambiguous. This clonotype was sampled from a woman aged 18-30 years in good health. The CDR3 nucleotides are TGTGCCAGCAGCCCAAAGATCCTCGGAAGGTCCTTCAATACGCAGTATTTT. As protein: CASSPKILGRSFNTQYF.